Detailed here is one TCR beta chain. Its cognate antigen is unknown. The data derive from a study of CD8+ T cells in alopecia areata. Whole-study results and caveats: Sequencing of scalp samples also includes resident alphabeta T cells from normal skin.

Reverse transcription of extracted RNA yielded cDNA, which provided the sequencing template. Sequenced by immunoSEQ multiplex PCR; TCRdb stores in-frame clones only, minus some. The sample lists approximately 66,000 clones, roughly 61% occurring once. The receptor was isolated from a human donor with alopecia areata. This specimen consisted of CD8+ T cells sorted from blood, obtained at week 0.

In nucleotides, the CDR3 is TGTGCCATCAGTGCTGGGGATCTAGCGGGGAGTGGAGATACGCAGTATTTT. Protein: CAISAGDLAGSGDTQYF. The chain recombines TRBV10-3 with TRBJ2-3, with 9 bases lining up with TRBD2. J lost 5 bases, V lost 4 bases, and 13 bases had no gene match. Germline V gives CDR1 ENHRY, CDR2 SYGVKD. The CDR3 spans 17 residues.